These 16 T cell receptor beta chains share one sample of origin, sequenced in a study of cytomegalovirus exposure and HLA in healthy donors. The PCR contained 60 Vbeta and 13 Jbeta primers. Clones were read by immunoSEQ multiplex PCR, and TCRdb kept only the in-frame ones, dropping some. The table includes 180,000 or so clones, 65% to 85% detected once. Sample: PBMCs. The source is a woman aged 50 to 65 in good health and CMV-seropositive.

Concerning this clone: One end of the junction is discordant with germline, which a read error may explain. The rearrangement links TRBV29-1 to TRBJ2-7; 8 bases match TRBD1. The CDR3 runs to 15 residues. The germline gives CDR1 SQVTM, CDR2 ANQGSEA. The CDR3: CSVEGGQGQPYEQYF. The DNA of the CDR3 is TGCAGCGTAGAAGGCGGACAGGGACAACCCTACGAGCAGTACTTC.

CDR3 nucleotide sequence: TGTGCCAGTAGTACCCGGACTGTCCGCAATGAGCAGTTCTTC. Translating gives CASSTRTVRNEQFF. This chain uses TRBV19 with TRBJ2-1, with D maybe TRBD2 (5 bases). The CDR3 has 14 amino acids. CDR1 LNHDA and CDR2 SQIVND come from the germline V gene (reference sequence). V was pared by 4 bases and J by 6 bases, with 13 bases between.

This clone was counted once. At one of its ends the junction is not consistent with the germline gene, which may arise from a read error. V usage is TRBV7-7 and J usage is TRBJ2-2; 7 bases line up with TRBD2. The CDR3 contains 16 residues. Germline assignment: CDR1 SSHAT and CDR2 FNYEAQ (reference sequence). CDR3 residues: CASSLGLGRGTGELFF. The CDR3 DNA sequence: TGTGCTAGCAGCCTCGGACTAGGGAGGGGCACCGGGGAGCTGTTTTTT.

This clone has a single count. The chain employs TRBV6-1 and TRBJ1-5, with 7 bases aligning to TRBD1. V shed 6 bases and J 6 bases; nucleotides not matched to a gene: 8. Germline-derived CDR1 and CDR2 are MNHNS and SASEGT. This CDR3 contains 14 residues. The DNA for the CDR3 is TGTGCCAGCAGGGAATTACAGGGGAGTCAGCCCCAGCATTTT. It encodes CASRELQGSQPQHF.

V gene TRBV6-6 combines with J gene TRBJ2-1; 9 bases fit TRBD1. This CDR3 contains 15 residues. Germline V gene lookup returns CDR1 MNHNY and CDR2 SVGAGI (reference sequence). V trimming: 4 bases; J trimming: 5 bases; junction bases outside the gene matches: 6. The CDR3 bases are TGTGCCAGCAGTTGGGGGACAGGGAATGACAATGAGCAGTTCTTC. Amino acids: CASSWGTGNDNEQFF.

The V gene is TRBV6-5, the J gene TRBJ1-2; the match to TRBD1 covers 7 bases. This CDR3 has 13 amino acids. Trimming took 6 bases from V and 8 from J; bases not matched to a gene: 9. Per the germline V gene, CDR1 is MNHEY and CDR2 is SVGAGI. CDR3 in DNA: TGTGCCAGCAGATCAACAGGGGAGCGGGGCTACACCTTC. It translates to CASRSTGERGYTF.

The V gene is TRBV11-3, the J gene TRBJ2-7; weak D call: TRBD2 (6 bases). Germline loops: CDR1 SGHNT, CDR2 YENEEA. CDR3 size: 13 residues. V lost 5 bases and J lost 2, with 10 bases in between. CDR3: CASSPSETYEQYF. CDR3 coding DNA: TGTGCCAGCAGCCCTAGCGAAACCTACGAGCAGTACTTC.

This clone was seen once. The chain couples TRBV30 to TRBJ1-2, with D uncertain. Trimming removed 3 bases at V and 2 bases at J, with 7 bases between. Germline V gene lookup returns CDR1 GTSNPN and CDR2 SVGIG (reference sequence). CDR3 length equals 12 residues. The CDR3 DNA follows: TGTGCCTGGAGCAAACAGAACTATGGCTACACCTTC. The encoded protein is CAWSKQNYGYTF.

The genes are TRBV4-2 and TRBJ1-3; D unresolved. Germline loops: CDR1 LGHNA, CDR2 YNFKEQ. This CDR3 comprises 13 residues. V lost 5 bases, J lost 7 bases, and 12 bases lay in between. This chain's CDR3 is CASSVATYNTIYF. The CDR3 bases are TGTGCCAGCAGCGTCGCGACTTATAACACCATATATTTT.

This chain uses TRBV4-2 with TRBJ2-7; 11 bases match TRBD2. CDR1 and CDR2 (germline): LGHNA, YNFKEQ. The V segment lost 4 bases and the J segment 7 bases; nucleotides outside the gene matches: 6. This CDR3 has 14 amino acids. Here the CDR3 DNA reads TGTGCCAGCAGCCCGGGACTAGCGGTCCGGGAGCAGTACTTC. It yields the protein CASSPGLAVREQYF.

This sequence joins TRBV7-2 and TRBJ1-2; TRBD1 matches at 7 bases. The CDR3 has 15 residues. V dropped 5 bases and J dropped 8; count of bases not matched to a gene: 14. Germline V gene lookup returns CDR1 SGHTA and CDR2 FQGNSA. This chain's CDR3 is CASSLPLLTGRGYTF. The DNA of the CDR3 is TGTGCCAGCAGCCTACCACTCCTGACAGGGAGGGGCTACACCTTC.

The chain combines TRBV11-1 with TRBJ1-5, with 8 bases aligning to TRBD1. With 1 base clipped from V and 1 base from J, the junction kept 0 bases outside the gene matches. Germline CDR1 SGHAT, CDR2 FQDESV (reference sequence). The CDR3 runs to 15 residues. This CDR3 reads CASSLGQGSNQPQHF. The DNA for the CDR3 is TGTGCCAGCAGCTTAGGACAGGGGAGCAATCAGCCCCAGCATTTT.

The gene calls are TRBV9 and TRBJ1-4; the match to TRBD1 covers 7 bases. CDR3 length: 14 residues. V trimming: 4 bases; J trimming: 8 bases; junction bases outside the gene matches: 8. In germline, CDR1 is SGDLS, CDR2 YYNGEE. The CDR3 protein is CASSPQGSQEKLFF. The CDR3 coding sequence is TGTGCCAGCAGCCCACAGGGGTCGCAGGAAAAACTGTTTTTT.

The chain couples TRBV30 to TRBJ1-6; unclear D gene. Germline CDR1 reads GTSNPN; CDR2 reads SVGIG (reference sequence). The CDR3 runs 17 residues. V was trimmed by 2 bases and J by 7 bases, leaving 21 bases between them. The CDR3 bases are TGTGCCTGGAGTCCAAAAACTACGGGGTCTCCAAATTCACCCCTCCACTTT. Translation gives CAWSPKTTGSPNSPLHF. Supplemented by reference TRBV30 and TRBJ1-6, the full variable domain reads SQTIHQWPATLVQPVGSPLSLECTVEGTSNPNLYWYRQAAGRGLQLLFYSVGIGQISSEVPQNLSASRPQDRQFILSSKKLLLSDSGFYLCAWSPKTTGSPNSPLHFGNGTRLTVT.

The chain employs TRBV19 and TRBJ2-1, with D maybe TRBD2 (7 bases). V was trimmed by 5 bases and J by 7 bases, leaving 15 bases between them. This CDR3 is 14 amino acids long. CDR1 LNHDA and CDR2 SQIVND come from the germline V gene (reference sequence). The CDR3 here is CASSPRGGLNEQFF. The CDR3 DNA sequence: TGTGCCAGTAGTCCGAGGGGGGGATTGAATGAGCAGTTCTTC.

V gene TRBV18 combines with J gene TRBJ2-7; tentatively, D is TRBD1 (5 bases). Looked up from germline, CDR1 is KGHSH and CDR2 is LQKENI. V dropped 6 bases and J dropped 5 bases, with 23 bases sitting between them. The CDR3 runs 16 residues. CDR3 amino acids: CASSPSGDAGYNEQYF. Here the CDR3 DNA reads TGTGCCAGCTCCCCCTCAGGTGACGCAGGGTACAACGAGCAGTACTTC. The whole variable domain, filled in from reference TRBV18 and TRBJ2-7, reads NAGVMQNPRHLVRRRGQEARLRCSPMKGHSHVYWYRQLPEEGLKFMVYLQKENIIDESGMPKERFSAEFPKEGPSILRIQQVVRGDSAAYFCASSPSGDAGYNEQYFGPGTRLTVT.